This T cell receptor beta chain was profiled in a study of sequential checkpoint blockade in melanoma. Across the study: Both treatment sequences were followed by maintenance nivolumab.

Germline V gives CDR1 SGHNT, CDR2 YENEEA. The CDR3 is 15 residues long. V lost 2 bases and J 0 bases, leaving 8 bases between the germline ends. Only in-frame clones appear in the TCRdb table, and some are missing; sequencing was by immunoSEQ multiplex PCR. The table includes some 15,000 clones, under 80% detected once. As to treatment: randomized to nivolumab then ipilimumab (arm A) or the reverse (arm B). No patient had prior DNA-damaging chemotherapy. The sequence came from a human donor with melanoma. This chain connects TRBV11-3 to TRBJ2-4; no clear D. The source was CD8+ T cells sorted from blood (inferred from file names), collected from a patient given nivolumab and ipilimumab in sequence. The CDR3: CASSLPLLAKNIQYF. The CDR3 nucleotides are TGTGCCAGCAGCTTACCACTCCTAGCCAAAAACATTCAGTACTTC.